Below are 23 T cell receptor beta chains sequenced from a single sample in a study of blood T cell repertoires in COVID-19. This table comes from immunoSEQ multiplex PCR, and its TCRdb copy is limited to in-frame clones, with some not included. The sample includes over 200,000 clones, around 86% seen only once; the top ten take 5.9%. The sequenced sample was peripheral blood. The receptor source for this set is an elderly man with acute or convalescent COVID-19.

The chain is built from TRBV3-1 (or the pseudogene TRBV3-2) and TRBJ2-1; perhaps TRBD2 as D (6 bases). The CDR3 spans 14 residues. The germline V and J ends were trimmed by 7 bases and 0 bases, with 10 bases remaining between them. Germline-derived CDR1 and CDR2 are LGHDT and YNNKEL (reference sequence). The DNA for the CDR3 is TGTGCCAGCAATAGCGGTAGCTCCTACAATGAGCAGTTCTTC. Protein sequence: CASNSGSSYNEQFF.

CDR3 residues: CASTTSTLGPNTGELFF. The CDR3 DNA follows: TGTGCCAGCACGACGTCGACCCTAGGCCCGAACACCGGGGAGCTGTTTTTT. V usage is TRBV27 and J usage is TRBJ2-2; D remains unclear. Per the germline V gene, CDR1 is MNHEY and CDR2 is SMNVEV (reference sequence). The ends were cut back, 7 bases at V and 0 bases at J, with 18 bases in the middle. The CDR3 is made up of 17 amino acids.

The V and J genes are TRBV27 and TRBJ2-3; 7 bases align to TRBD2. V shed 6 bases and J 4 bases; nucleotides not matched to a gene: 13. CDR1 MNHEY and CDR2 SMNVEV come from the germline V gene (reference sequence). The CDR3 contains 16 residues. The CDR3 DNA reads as TGTGCCAGCAGCACACAGGTCGCTAGCGGCCCAGATACGCAGTATTTT. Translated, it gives CASSTQVASGPDTQYF.

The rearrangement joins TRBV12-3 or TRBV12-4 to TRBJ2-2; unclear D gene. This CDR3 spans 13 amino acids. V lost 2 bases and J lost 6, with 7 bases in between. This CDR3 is CASSLINPGELFF. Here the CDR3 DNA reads TGTGCCAGCAGTTTAATCAATCCCGGGGAGCTGTTTTTT.

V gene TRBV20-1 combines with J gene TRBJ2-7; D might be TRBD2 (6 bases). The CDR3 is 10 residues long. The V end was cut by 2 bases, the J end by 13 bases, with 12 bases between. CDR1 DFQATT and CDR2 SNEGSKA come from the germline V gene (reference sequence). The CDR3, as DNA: TGCAGTGCTAGACTGAGGGACTTTTACGTC. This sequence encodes CSARLRDFYV.

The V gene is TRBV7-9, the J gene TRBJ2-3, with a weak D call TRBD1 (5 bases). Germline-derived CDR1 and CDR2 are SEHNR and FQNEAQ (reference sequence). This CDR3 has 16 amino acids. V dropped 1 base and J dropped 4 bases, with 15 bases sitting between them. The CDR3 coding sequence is TGTGCCAGCAGCTTAGGCCTCTCTGGGGCCCCAGATACGCAGTATTTT. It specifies CASSLGLSGAPDTQYF.

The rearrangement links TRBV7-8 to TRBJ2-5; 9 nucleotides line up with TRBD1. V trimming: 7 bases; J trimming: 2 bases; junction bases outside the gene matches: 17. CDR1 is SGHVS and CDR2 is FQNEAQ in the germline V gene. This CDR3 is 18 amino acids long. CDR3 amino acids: CASKRGPKQGARQETQYF. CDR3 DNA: TGTGCCAGCAAAAGGGGCCCGAAACAGGGGGCTCGACAAGAGACCCAGTACTTC.

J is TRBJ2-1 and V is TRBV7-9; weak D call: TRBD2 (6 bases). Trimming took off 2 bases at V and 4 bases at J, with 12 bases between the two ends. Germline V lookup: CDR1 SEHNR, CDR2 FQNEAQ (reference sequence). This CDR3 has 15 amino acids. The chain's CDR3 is CASSLTLAGYNEQFF. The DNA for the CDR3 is TGTGCCAGCAGCTTAACACTAGCAGGGTACAATGAGCAGTTCTTC.

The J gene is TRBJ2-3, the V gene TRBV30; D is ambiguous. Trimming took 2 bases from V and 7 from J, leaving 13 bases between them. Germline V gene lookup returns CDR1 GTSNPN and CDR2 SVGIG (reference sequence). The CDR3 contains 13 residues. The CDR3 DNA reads TGTGCCTGGAGTTCTACTTCCTCGCATACGCAGTATTTT. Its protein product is CAWSSTSSHTQYF.

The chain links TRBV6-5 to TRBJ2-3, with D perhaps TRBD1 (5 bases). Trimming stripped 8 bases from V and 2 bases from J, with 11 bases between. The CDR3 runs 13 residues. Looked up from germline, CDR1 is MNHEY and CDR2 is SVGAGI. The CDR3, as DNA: TGTGCCAGCGGATACAGGCCCACAGATACGCAGTATTTT. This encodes CASGYRPTDTQYF.

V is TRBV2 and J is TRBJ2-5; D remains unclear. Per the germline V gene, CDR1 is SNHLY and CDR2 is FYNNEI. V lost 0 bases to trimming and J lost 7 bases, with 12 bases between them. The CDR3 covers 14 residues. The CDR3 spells CASSEATLLGTQYF. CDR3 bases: TGTGCCAGCAGTGAAGCAACACTACTCGGGACCCAGTACTTC.

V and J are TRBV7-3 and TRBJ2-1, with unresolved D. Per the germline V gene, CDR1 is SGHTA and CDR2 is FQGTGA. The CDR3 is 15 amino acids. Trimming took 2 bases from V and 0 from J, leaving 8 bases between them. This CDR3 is CASSLVPSSYNEQFF. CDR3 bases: TGTGCCAGCAGCTTAGTCCCGAGCTCCTACAATGAGCAGTTCTTC.

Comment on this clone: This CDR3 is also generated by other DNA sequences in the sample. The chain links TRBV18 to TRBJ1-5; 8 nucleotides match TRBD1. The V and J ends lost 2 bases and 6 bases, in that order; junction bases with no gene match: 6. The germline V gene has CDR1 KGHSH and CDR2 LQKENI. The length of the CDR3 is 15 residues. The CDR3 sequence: CASSPGGQGGQPQHF. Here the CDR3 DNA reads TGTGCCAGCTCACCAGGAGGACAGGGTGGTCAGCCCCAGCATTTT.

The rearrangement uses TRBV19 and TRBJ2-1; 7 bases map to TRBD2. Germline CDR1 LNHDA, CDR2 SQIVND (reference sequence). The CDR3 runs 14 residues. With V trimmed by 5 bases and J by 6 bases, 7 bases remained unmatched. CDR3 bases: TGTGCCAGTAGTTCGACTAGCAGTCGCAATGAGCAGTTCTTC. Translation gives CASSSTSSRNEQFF.

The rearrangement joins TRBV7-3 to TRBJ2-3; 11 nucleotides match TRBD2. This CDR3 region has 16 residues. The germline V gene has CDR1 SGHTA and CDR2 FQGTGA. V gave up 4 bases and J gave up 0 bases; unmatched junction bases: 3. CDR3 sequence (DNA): TGTGCCAGCAGCTCCAGACTAGCGGGAAGCACAGATACGCAGTATTTT. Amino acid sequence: CASSSRLAGSTDTQYF.

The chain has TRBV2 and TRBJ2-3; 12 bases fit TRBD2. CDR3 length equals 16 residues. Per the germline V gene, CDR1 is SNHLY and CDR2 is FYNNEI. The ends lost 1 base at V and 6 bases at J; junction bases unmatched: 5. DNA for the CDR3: TGTGCCAGCAGTGAAGGAACTAGCGGGAGGAGGGATACGCAGTATTTT. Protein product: CASSEGTSGRRDTQYF.

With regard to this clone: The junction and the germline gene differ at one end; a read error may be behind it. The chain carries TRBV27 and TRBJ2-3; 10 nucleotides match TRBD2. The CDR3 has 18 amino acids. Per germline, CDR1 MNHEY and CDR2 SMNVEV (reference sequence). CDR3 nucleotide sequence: TGTGCCAGCCGCTCGAGAGGAGGAAGCGGGAGGGCCCCGGATACGCAATATTTT. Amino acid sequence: CASRSRGGSGRAPDTQYF.

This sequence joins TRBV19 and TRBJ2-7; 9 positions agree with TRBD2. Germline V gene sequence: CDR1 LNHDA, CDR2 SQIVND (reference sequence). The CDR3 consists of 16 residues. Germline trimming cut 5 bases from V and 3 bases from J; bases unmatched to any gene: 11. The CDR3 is CASSPRLAGRVYEQYF. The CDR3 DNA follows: TGTGCCAGTAGTCCCCGGCTAGCGGGACGAGTCTACGAGCAGTACTTC.

CDR3 DNA: TGTGCCTGGACCCCCTATGGACTAGGCAATGAGCAGTTCTTC. Protein sequence: CAWTPYGLGNEQFF. The rearrangement uses TRBV30 and TRBJ2-1; 7 bases are a match to TRBD2. The CDR3 totals 14 residues. Germline V lookup: CDR1 GTSNPN, CDR2 SVGIG (reference sequence). V was pared by 4 bases and J by 6 bases, with 9 bases of the junction left unmatched.

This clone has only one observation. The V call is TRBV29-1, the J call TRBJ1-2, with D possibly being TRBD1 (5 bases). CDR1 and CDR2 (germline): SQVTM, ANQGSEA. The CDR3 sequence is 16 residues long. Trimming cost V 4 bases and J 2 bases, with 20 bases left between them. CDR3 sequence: CSVVGGPGPNNYGYTF. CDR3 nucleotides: TGCAGCGTTGTGGGGGGTCCGGGACCAAACAACTATGGCTACACCTTC.

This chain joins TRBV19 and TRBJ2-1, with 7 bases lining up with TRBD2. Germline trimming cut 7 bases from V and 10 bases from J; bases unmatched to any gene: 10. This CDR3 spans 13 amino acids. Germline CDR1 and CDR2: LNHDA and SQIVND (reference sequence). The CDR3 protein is CASTTRGGFEQFF. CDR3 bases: TGTGCCAGTACCACGCGGGGAGGGTTCGAGCAGTTCTTC.

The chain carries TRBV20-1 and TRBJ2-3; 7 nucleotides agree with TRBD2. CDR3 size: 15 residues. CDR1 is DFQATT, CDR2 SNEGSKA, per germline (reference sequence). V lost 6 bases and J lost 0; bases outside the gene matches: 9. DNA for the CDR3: TGCAGTGCCAGTCGACTGGGGGGGAGCACAGATACGCAGTATTTT. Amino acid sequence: CSASRLGGSTDTQYF.

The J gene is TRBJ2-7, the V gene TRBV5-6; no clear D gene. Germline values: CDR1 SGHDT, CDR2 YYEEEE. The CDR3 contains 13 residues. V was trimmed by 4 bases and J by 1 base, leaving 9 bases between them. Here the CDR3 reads CASSRQNSYEQYV. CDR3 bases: TGTGCCAGCAGCCGCCAGAATTCCTACGAGCAGTACGTC.